The subject of this entry is one T cell receptor (beta chain). Its antigen is still unknown. No per-base quality is available; no much larger clone lies one base away. The donors were healthy, HIV-negative adults with no recently reported acute infections or vaccinations. Only Caucasian adults living in Nashville, Tennessee, USA were represented among the donors. Magnetic negative selection was used to enrich CD4+ T cells, after which naive cells were positively selected on CD45RA and the negative fraction became the memory subset. Blood was obtained by leukapheresis, after which PBMCs were separated by Ficoll-Histopaque density gradient centrifugation and cryopreserved in liquid nitrogen vapor phase. Purity and quantity of every magnetically sorted T cell population were checked by analytical flow cytometry. From each sorted fraction, genomic DNA was isolated and quantified by UV absorbance on a Nanodrop 2000c.

As encoded in the germline V gene, CDR1 is SGHDN while CDR2 is FVKESK. From the cysteine through the phenylalanine, the CDR3 covers 16 amino acids. The only DNA kept is the CDR3, 48 bases in frame from the first base. The germline V and J ends show losses of 4 bases and 0 bases respectively, and no gene match explains 6 bases of the junction. This record belongs to a study of shared clonotypes between healthy human individuals (dated by TCRdb to the early 2020s). Some background on the complete study: A couple of women and a few men aged 18 to 49 years were included in the cohort. To increase sequencing depth and limit assay-specific biases, different laboratories used diverse techniques to prepare libraries and sequence TCR repertoires. For each donor, three plates each were used for CD4 naive and CD4 memory, two plates were used for CD8 naive, and one plate was used for CD8 memory. Each donor's leukapheresis produced roughly between roughly 0.85 and 9.5 billion PBMCs. To estimate repertoire size and how much clonotypes are shared between individuals, the study performed deep sequencing of blood TCR repertoires from five healthy adults. Here is what the overall study found, with its caveats: Larger estimated clonotype richness was generally found for naive subsets than for memory subsets. Even with the large sequencing depth, rarefaction of the sorted-subset datasets indicated that sequencing was incomplete. Based on pairwise subsampling, the degree of clonotype sharing among donors was expected to be affected by sequencing depth. The small number of donors limited the genetic and exposure-history diversity represented. Compared with non-shared clonotypes, the clonotypes found in all four sorted-subset donors had higher generation probabilities. Sharing across a few donors was observed for around 4.8% of naive CD4, over 3% of naive CD8, over 2% of memory CD4, and approximately 0.41% of memory CD8 clonotypes. Only blood was sampled, and tissue TCR repertoires likely differ from those in blood.

Using the deep immunoSEQ assay, TCR CDR3 regions were amplified from genomic DNA by multiplex PCR. Genomic DNA extracted from each cell subset was distributed evenly over all wells of several immunoSEQ 96-well plates, and each plate served as one replicate. For sorted subsets, around 200 ng genomic DNA, equal to about 30,000 T cell genomes, was loaded into each replicate PCR. The purified libraries were quantified using a Qubit 3.0 fluorometer, sized with a Bioanalyzer 2100, and then quantified again using the KAPA Library Quantification kit. A separate single-read 150-cycle Illumina NextSeq 550 flow cell was used to sequence each immunoSEQ 96-well plate. The paper's data handling went like this. Because only junctional sequences without quality scores were contained in the immunoSEQ output, filtering matching that applied to full-length reads could not be performed. To assign V/J genes and CDR3, sequences were annotated against IMGT germline references using PyIR, a Python wrapper for IgBLAST v1.9. Reads with weak V/J assignments (E-value above 1e-6), missing CDR3, stop codons, out-of-frame junctions, or ambiguous translated residues were removed. A V3J clonotype was defined by an identical inferred V gene, J gene, and CDR3 amino acid sequence. The percentage overlap between two repertoires was calculated by dividing the number of shared unique clonotypes by the size of the smaller repertoire. Three approaches were used to assess repertoire richness: RTK rarefaction, the Chao1 estimator, and Recon v2.1 estimates of unobserved clonotypes. OLGA was used to compute generation probabilities for all TCRbeta clonotypes that the gDNA method yielded from a handful of donors. The source is immuneACCESS, and TCRdb retained only in-frame sequences with V and J called. Part of the clones is not carried over; for the studies checked, unresolved V genes explain less than half of this, and the remainder is unexplained. V and J calls and clone size come straight from that table; D and trimming were deduced from the DNA. The sample table holds about 2.3 million clones, of which 85% to 95% were seen once. The ten largest clones capture under 0.45% of the sample.

Rearrangement joined TRBV14 to TRBJ2-4, and TRBD1 matches 7 of the central bases. Material: naive CD4+ T cells from PBMCs. The cell subset or site label on this specimen signifies: CD45RA+ positively selected. The TCR comes from a man between 18 and 35 years old in good health. Some clones in this sample may be carry-over from other donors' samples. The CDR3 reads CASSPGTVIAKNIQYF. In nucleotides, the sequence is TGTGCCAGCAGCCCGGGGACAGTAATAGCCAAAAACATTCAGTACTTC.